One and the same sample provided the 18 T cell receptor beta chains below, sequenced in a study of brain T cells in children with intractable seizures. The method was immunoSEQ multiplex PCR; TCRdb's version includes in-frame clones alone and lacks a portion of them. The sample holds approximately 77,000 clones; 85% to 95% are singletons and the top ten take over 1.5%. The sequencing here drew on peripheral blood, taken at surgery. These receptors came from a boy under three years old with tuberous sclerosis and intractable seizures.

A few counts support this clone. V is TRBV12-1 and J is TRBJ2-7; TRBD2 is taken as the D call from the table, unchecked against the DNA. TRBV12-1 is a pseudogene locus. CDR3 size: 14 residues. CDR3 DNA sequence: TGTGCCAGCAGCATTATAGCGGGGGGACCTGGTCAGTACTTC. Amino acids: CASSIIAGGPGQYF.

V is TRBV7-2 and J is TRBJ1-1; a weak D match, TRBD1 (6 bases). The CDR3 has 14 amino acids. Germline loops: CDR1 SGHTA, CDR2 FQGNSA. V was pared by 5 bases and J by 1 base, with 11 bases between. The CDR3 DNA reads TGTGCCAGCAGCCCAATGACAGGGAACACTGAAGCTTTCTTT. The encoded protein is CASSPMTGNTEAFF.

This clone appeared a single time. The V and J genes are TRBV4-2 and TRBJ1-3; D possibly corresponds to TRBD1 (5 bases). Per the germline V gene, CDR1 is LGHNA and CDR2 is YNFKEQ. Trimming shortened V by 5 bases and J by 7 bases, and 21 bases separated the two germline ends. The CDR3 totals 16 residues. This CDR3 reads CASSKKRGTSGNTIYF. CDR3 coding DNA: TGTGCCAGCAGCAAAAAGAGAGGGACGTCCGGGAACACCATATATTTT.

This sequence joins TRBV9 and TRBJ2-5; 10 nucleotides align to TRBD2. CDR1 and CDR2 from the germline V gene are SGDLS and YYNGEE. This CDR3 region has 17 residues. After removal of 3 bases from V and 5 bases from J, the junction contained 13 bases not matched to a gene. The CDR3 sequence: CASSGARLSGRVETQYF. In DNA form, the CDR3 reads TGTGCCAGCAGCGGCGCCCGACTAAGCGGGAGGGTGGAGACCCAGTACTTC.

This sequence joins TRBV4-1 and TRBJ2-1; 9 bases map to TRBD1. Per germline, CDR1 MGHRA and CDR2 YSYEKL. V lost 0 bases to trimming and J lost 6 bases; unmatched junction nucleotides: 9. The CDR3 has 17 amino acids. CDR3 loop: CASSQDPEQGAVNEQFF. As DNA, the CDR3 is TGCGCCAGCAGCCAAGACCCGGAACAGGGGGCTGTCAATGAGCAGTTCTTC.

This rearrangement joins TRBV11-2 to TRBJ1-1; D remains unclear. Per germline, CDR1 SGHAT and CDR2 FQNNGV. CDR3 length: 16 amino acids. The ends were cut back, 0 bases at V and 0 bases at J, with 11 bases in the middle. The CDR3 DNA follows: TGTGCCAGCAGCTTAGATGGGGAGGAATTGAACACTGAAGCTTTCTTT. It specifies CASSLDGEELNTEAFF.

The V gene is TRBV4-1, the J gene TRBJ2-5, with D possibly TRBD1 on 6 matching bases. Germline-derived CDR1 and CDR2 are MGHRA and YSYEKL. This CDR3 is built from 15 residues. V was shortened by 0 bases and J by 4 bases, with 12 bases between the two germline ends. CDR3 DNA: TGCGCCAGCAGCCAAGATCCAGGGGCCGGAGAGACCCAGTACTTC. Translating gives CASSQDPGAGETQYF.

The CDR3 here is CASSPGNTEAFF. CDR3 DNA sequence: TGCGCCAGCAGCCCGGGGAACACTGAAGCTTTCTTT. This chain joins TRBV5-1 and TRBJ1-1; unclear D gene. CDR1 is SGHRS, CDR2 YFSETQ, per germline. Trimming pared 4 bases from V and 1 base from J, leaving 5 bases between. The CDR3 length is 12 residues.

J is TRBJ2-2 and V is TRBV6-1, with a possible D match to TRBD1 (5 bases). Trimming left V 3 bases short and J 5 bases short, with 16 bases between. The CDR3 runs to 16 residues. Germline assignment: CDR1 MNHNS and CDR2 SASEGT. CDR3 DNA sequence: TGTGCCAGCAGTGAGGCCAGGGTCGTGAGTACCGGGGAGCTGTTTTTT. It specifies CASSEARVVSTGELFF.

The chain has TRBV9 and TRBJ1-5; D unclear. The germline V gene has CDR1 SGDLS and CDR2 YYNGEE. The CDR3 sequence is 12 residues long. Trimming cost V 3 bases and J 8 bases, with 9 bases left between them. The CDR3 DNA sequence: TGTGCCAGCAGCGGGGATGGGGAGCCCCAGCATTTT. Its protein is CASSGDGEPQHF.

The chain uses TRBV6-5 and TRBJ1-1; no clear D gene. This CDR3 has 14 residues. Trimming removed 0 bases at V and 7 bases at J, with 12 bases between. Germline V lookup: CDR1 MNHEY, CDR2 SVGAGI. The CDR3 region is CASSYSRGSGEAFF. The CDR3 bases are TGTGCCAGCAGTTACTCACGAGGGTCCGGTGAAGCTTTCTTT.

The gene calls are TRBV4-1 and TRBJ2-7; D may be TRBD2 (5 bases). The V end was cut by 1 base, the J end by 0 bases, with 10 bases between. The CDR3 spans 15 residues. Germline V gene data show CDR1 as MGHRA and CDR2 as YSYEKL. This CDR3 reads CASSQGEGFSYEQYF. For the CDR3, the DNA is TGCGCCAGCAGCCAAGGTGAGGGATTCTCCTACGAGCAGTACTTC.

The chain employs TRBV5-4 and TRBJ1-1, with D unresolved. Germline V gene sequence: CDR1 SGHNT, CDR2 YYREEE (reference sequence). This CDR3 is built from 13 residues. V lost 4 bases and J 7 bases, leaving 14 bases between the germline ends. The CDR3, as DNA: TGTGCCAGCAGCCCCCTGGGGATTTTTGAAGCTTTCTTT. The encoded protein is CASSPLGIFEAFF.

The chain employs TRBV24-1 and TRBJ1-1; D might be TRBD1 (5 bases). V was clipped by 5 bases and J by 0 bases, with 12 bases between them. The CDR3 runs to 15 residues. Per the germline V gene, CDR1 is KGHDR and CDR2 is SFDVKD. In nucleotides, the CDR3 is TGTGCCACCAGTGCCCAGGGTGGAATGAACACTGAAGCTTTCTTT. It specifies CATSAQGGMNTEAFF.

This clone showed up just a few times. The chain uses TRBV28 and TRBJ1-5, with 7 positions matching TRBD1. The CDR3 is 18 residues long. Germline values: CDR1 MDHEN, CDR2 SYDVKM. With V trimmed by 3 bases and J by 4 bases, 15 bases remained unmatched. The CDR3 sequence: CASSLPNTGTAYNQPQHF. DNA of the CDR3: TGTGCCAGCAGTTTGCCCAACACCGGGACAGCCTATAATCAGCCCCAGCATTTT.

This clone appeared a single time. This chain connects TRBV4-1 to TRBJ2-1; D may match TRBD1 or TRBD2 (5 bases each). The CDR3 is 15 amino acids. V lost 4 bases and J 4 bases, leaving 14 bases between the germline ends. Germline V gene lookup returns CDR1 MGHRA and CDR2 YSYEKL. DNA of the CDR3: TGCGCCAGCAGCCCGCACCGGGACCTTTACAATGAGCAGTTCTTC. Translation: CASSPHRDLYNEQFF.

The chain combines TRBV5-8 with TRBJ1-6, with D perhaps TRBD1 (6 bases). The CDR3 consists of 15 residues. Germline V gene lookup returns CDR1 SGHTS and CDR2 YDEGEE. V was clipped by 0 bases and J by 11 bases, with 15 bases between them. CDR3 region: CASSLAGGTGAPLHF. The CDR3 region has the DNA TGTGCCAGCAGCTTGGCGGGGGGCACGGGGGCACCCCTCCACTTT.

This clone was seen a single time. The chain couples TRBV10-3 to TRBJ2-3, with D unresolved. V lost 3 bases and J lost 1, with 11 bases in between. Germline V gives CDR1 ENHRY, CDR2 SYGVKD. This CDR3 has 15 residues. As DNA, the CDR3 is TGTGCCATCAGTGAACTGGTAAGGGGCACAGATACGCAGTATTTT. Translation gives CAISELVRGTDTQYF.